This T cell receptor (beta chain) was retrieved from a study of blood T cell repertoires in COVID-19. V lost 2 bases to trimming and J lost 5 bases; unmatched junction nucleotides: 12. CDR3 size: 17 residues. CDR1 is SEHNR, CDR2 FQNEAQ, per germline (reference sequence). Sequencing used immunoSEQ multiplex PCR; TCRdb keeps in-frame clones, though not all of them. The sample carries some 670,000 clones, 75% to 90% recorded once. The sequenced sample was peripheral blood. The clonotype was recovered from a woman aged 18-35 years with acute or convalescent COVID-19. The J gene is TRBJ1-2, the V gene TRBV7-9, with 9 bases aligning to TRBD1. The CDR3 reads CASSLRAAGTGKYGYTF. The CDR3 coding sequence is TGTGCCAGCAGCTTAAGGGCCGCTGGGACAGGGAAATATGGCTACACCTTC.